These 30 T cell receptor beta chains share one sample of origin, sequenced in a study of human T cells and chemical hapten exposure. Time point reported: patch test 1, 2 weeks after DPC sensitization. Treatment noted: therapeutic diphenylcyclopropenone sensitization with weekly scalp DPC. TCRdb fed the RACE reads into MiXCR, producing one record per CDR3 protein. The top ten clones hold approximately 2.2% of a sample with tens of thousands of distinct CDR3 sequences, roughly a tenth of them seen once. The material sequenced was whole blood, taken in connection with sensitization to the hapten diphenylcyclopropenone (DPC). These receptors were taken from a middle-aged man with alopecia areata. Some clones in this sample may be carry-over from other donors' samples.

The J gene is TRBJ1-4, the V gene TRBV4-3; D is uncertain. Deletions cut 1 base from V and 0 bases from J, with 9 bases between. Germline-derived CDR1 and CDR2 are LGHNA and YSLEER. CDR3 size: 16 residues. CDR3 amino acids: CASSQVWRATNEKLFF. The CDR3 nucleotides read TGCGCCAGCAGCCAAGTTTGGAGAGCAACTAATGAAAAACTGTTTTTT.

The V gene is TRBV6-2 or TRBV6-3, the J gene TRBJ2-7; 7 nucleotides align to TRBD2. With 0 bases clipped from V and 2 bases from J, the junction kept 13 bases outside the gene matches. There are 18 residues in the CDR3. Germline-derived CDR1 and CDR2 are MNHEY and SVGEGT. The CDR3 spells CASSYSPQLREFPYEQYF. Here the CDR3 DNA reads TGTGCCAGCAGTTACTCCCCCCAGTTGCGGGAGTTTCCCTACGAGCAGTACTTC.

This clonotype turned up a few times. This chain links TRBV6-1 with TRBJ2-7; tentative D call: TRBD1 (5 bases). Trimming took off 4 bases at V and 1 base at J, with 11 bases between the two ends. CDR3 length equals 14 residues. The V gene's germline CDR1 is MNHNS and CDR2 SASEGT. In nucleotides, the CDR3 is TGTGCCAGCAGTGCTGCAGACAGATCCTACGAGCAGTACGTC. This sequence encodes CASSAADRSYEQYV.

This clonotype has only a few counts. The gene calls are TRBV7-2 and TRBJ2-2, with TRBD2 matching 8 bases. The CDR3 covers 16 residues. Germline V CDR1 and CDR2: SGHTA, FQGNSA. V gave up 4 bases and J gave up 3 bases; unmatched junction bases: 7. The CDR3, as DNA: TGTGCCAGCAGCTGGGGGACTAGTGTGGACACCGGGGAGCTGTTTTTT. It specifies CASSWGTSVDTGELFF.

This clonotype occurred a few times. The V and J genes are TRBV10-3 and TRBJ2-1; D gene unclear. The germline V gene encodes CDR1 ENHRY and CDR2 SYGVKD. The CDR3 has 15 residues. V dropped 2 bases and J dropped 5 bases, with 13 bases sitting between them. In DNA, the CDR3 is TGTGCCATCAGTGAGAGCCTAGGTGGGCACAATGAGCAGTTCTTC. It is translated as CAISESLGGHNEQFF.

This chain links TRBV5-4 with TRBJ2-5, with a possible D match to TRBD2 (5 bases). This CDR3 is built from 12 residues. V lost 1 base to trimming and J lost 5 bases, with 6 bases between them. Germline CDR1 is SGHNT and CDR2 is YYREEE (reference sequence). CDR3 in DNA: TGTGCCAGCAGCTTGACGGGGGAGACCCAGTACTTC. Its protein product is CASSLTGETQYF.

The chain carries TRBV3-1 and TRBJ2-1, with 9 positions matching TRBD2. CDR3 size: 16 residues. Germline values: CDR1 LGHDT, CDR2 YNNKEL (reference sequence). With 0 bases clipped from V and 2 bases from J, the junction kept 2 bases outside the gene matches. The DNA for the CDR3 is TGTGCCAGCAGCCAAGATCCTAGCGGGGCCTACAATGAGCAGTTCTTC. Residues: CASSQDPSGAYNEQFF.

The rearrangement uses TRBV7-8 and TRBJ2-2; tentative D call: TRBD1 (6 bases). Germline V lookup: CDR1 SGHVS, CDR2 FQNEAQ. V was pared by 5 bases and J by 1 base, with 11 bases between. The CDR3 covers 15 residues. The CDR3 nucleotides are TGTGCCAGCAGCCCGACAGGAGTGAACACCGGGGAGCTGTTTTTT. Translation gives CASSPTGVNTGELFF.

The chain has TRBV29-1 and TRBJ2-7; D is possibly TRBD1 (5 bases). CDR3 size: 13 residues. V was cut by 3 bases and J by 6 bases, with 15 bases left in between. Germline CDR1 SQVTM, CDR2 ANQGSEA. This CDR3 is CSVDVGRVGEQYF. Written as DNA, the CDR3 is TGCAGCGTTGACGTAGGCAGGGTAGGCGAGCAGTACTTC.

This clonotype was seen a handful of times. This chain links TRBV10-3 with TRBJ1-2, with D tentatively TRBD1 (5 bases). Germline values: CDR1 ENHRY, CDR2 SYGVKD. The V end was cut by 7 bases, the J end by 0 bases, with 9 bases between. The CDR3 is 13 amino acids. This CDR3 is CAITEGSNYGYTF. CDR3 DNA: TGTGCCATCACCGAGGGGTCTAACTATGGCTACACCTTC.

Written as DNA, the CDR3 is TGTGCCAGCAGACAGGGACAGGGTTATAATTCACCCCTCCACTTT. Translation: CASRQGQGYNSPLHF. The rearrangement joins TRBV12-3 or TRBV12-4 to TRBJ1-6; 9 nucleotides align to TRBD1. The V segment lost 6 bases and the J segment 4 bases; nucleotides outside the gene matches: 4. CDR3 size: 15 residues.

The rearrangement links TRBV3-1 to TRBJ2-1; D not resolved. V was trimmed by 1 base and J by 3 bases, leaving 4 bases between them. Germline V gene data show CDR1 as LGHDT and CDR2 as YNNKEL (reference sequence). The CDR3 runs to 13 residues. CDR3 in amino acids: CASSQGLYNEQFF. The CDR3 DNA reads as TGTGCCAGCAGCCAAGGTCTCTACAATGAGCAGTTCTTC.

This clonotype was counted between two and nine times. The V call is TRBV27, the J call TRBJ1-5, with 7 positions matching TRBD1. The CDR3 is 13 residues long. V shed 3 bases, J shed 6 bases, and the junction held 2 bases outside the gene matches. Germline CDR1 and CDR2: MNHEY and SMNVEV (reference sequence). As DNA, the CDR3 is TGTGCCAGCAGTTTTCAGGGGGGTCAGCCCCAGCATTTT. Protein: CASSFQGGQPQHF.

The chain is built from TRBV10-3 and TRBJ2-7; TRBD2 matches 8 bases. The germline V gene encodes CDR1 ENHRY and CDR2 SYGVKD. The CDR3 has 13 amino acids. Trimming removed 6 bases from V and 4 bases from J; junction bases left unmatched: 5. CDR3 region: CAIRGSGDYEQYV. DNA for the CDR3: TGTGCCATCAGGGGTAGCGGGGATTACGAGCAGTACGTC.

V is TRBV20-1 and J is TRBJ2-7; TRBD1 is a possible D gene (5 bases). The CDR3 contains 14 residues. The V end was cut by 3 bases, the J end by 7 bases, with 19 bases between. Per germline, CDR1 DFQATT and CDR2 SNEGSKA (reference sequence). CDR3 residues: CSARLGHRPGEQYV. In DNA, the CDR3 is TGCAGTGCTAGGCTCGGACATCGCCCCGGGGAGCAGTACGTC.

The rearrangement joins TRBV28 to TRBJ1-1; the match to TRBD1 covers 8 bases. CDR1 is MDHEN, CDR2 SYDVKM, per germline. The CDR3 length is 14 residues. The trim removed 2 bases at V and 8 bases at J, leaving 7 bases unmatched. CDR3 DNA: TGTGCCAGCAGTTTAGGGGGACAGGTGGTGGAAGCTTTCTTT. It translates to CASSLGGQVVEAFF.

The chain employs TRBV28 and TRBJ1-3; D is ambiguous. CDR3 length equals 14 residues. Per germline, CDR1 MDHEN and CDR2 SYDVKM. V lost 1 base and J lost 2, with 6 bases in between. CDR3 sequence (DNA): TGTGCCAGCAGTTTATTAGGCGCTGGAAACACCATATATTTT. Protein product: CASSLLGAGNTIYF.

This clonotype was counted a few times. The chain uses TRBV29-1 and TRBJ2-3, with 12 bases fitting TRBD2. J gave up 2 bases and V 4 bases, and 7 bases lay outside the gene matches. The germline V gene encodes CDR1 SQVTM and CDR2 ANQGSEA. CDR3 length: 16 amino acids. The CDR3 spells CSVAGGLAGDTDTQYF. The DNA for the CDR3 is TGCAGCGTTGCTGGGGGACTAGCGGGTGACACAGATACGCAGTATTTT.

This clonotype was detected a few times. V usage is TRBV20-1 and J usage is TRBJ2-7; possibly TRBD2 for D (5 bases). Trimming cost V 6 bases and J 4 bases, with 19 bases left between them. This CDR3 contains 14 residues. CDR1 and CDR2 from the germline V gene are DFQATT and SNEGSKA (reference sequence). The CDR3 sequence: CSAPVASDSYEQYF. CDR3 in DNA: TGCAGTGCACCTGTTGCATCGGACTCTTACGAGCAGTACTTC.

In this sample, this clonotype turned up a few times. This chain uses TRBV11-3 with TRBJ2-5; 7 bases line up with TRBD2. Looked up from germline, CDR1 is SGHNT and CDR2 is YENEEA. The CDR3 loop spans 17 amino acids. V was clipped by 0 bases and J by 2 bases; unmatched bases: 9. The DNA of the CDR3 is TGTGCCAGCAGCTTAGATCTGGCTAGCGGTTATCAAGAGACCCAGTACTTC. Its translation is CASSLDLASGYQETQYF.

This chain links TRBV7-9 with TRBJ1-2; maybe TRBD1 (5 bases). Trimming pared 1 base from V and 4 bases from J, leaving 13 bases between. CDR3 size: 15 residues. Germline CDR1 SEHNR, CDR2 FQNEAQ (reference sequence). In nucleotides, the CDR3 is TGTGCCAGCAGCTTAGACAGGTTAATATTCTATGGCTACACCTTC. Translated: CASSLDRLIFYGYTF.

In this sample, this clonotype turned up a few times. The chain combines TRBV5-1 with TRBJ1-1; TRBD1 matches at 7 bases. Per the germline V gene, CDR1 is SGHRS and CDR2 is YFSETQ. V lost 4 bases and J lost 1; bases outside the gene matches: 4. The CDR3 has 14 residues. In DNA form, the CDR3 reads TGCGCCAGCAGCACAGGGGCCCAGAACACTGAAGCTTTCTTT. Its protein product is CASSTGAQNTEAFF. Based on the CDR3 plus reference TRBV5-1 and TRBJ1-1, the full variable domain is KAGVTQTPRYLIKTRGQQVTLSCSPISGHRSVSWYQQTPGQGLQFLFEYFSETQRNKGNFPGRFSGRQFSNSRSEMNVSTLELGDSALYLCASSTGAQNTEAFFGQGTRLTVV.

This clonotype has just one count. This chain uses TRBV29-1 with TRBJ2-3; D tentatively reads TRBD1 or TRBD2 (6 bases each). The CDR3 extends over 14 amino acids. Looked up from germline, CDR1 is SQVTM and CDR2 is ANQGSEA. V gave up 4 bases and J gave up 0 bases, with 11 bases separating them. CDR3 residues: CSVVKGGSTDTQYF. The CDR3 DNA is TGCAGCGTTGTGAAGGGGGGTAGCACAGATACGCAGTATTTT.

The chain joins TRBV5-4 to TRBJ2-5, with D unresolved. Germline V lookup: CDR1 SGHNT, CDR2 YYREEE (reference sequence). V was pared by 10 bases and J by 2 bases, with 18 bases between. CDR3 length equals 14 residues. CDR3: CACQATGLQETQYF. The CDR3 DNA reads as TGTGCCTGCCAAGCGACGGGCCTTCAAGAGACCCAGTACTTC.

The chain uses TRBV7-2 and TRBJ2-3, with 13 bases lining up with TRBD2. The CDR3 is 18 amino acids. CDR1 and CDR2 from the germline V gene are SGHTA and FQGNSA. V shed 5 bases, J shed 1 base, and the junction held 9 bases outside the gene matches. The CDR3 DNA sequence: TGTGCCAGCAGCACCGGACTAGCGGGAGTAATCGGCACAGATACGCAGTATTTT. It specifies CASSTGLAGVIGTDTQYF.

The table lists this clonotype with a few counts. V usage is TRBV5-1 and J usage is TRBJ1-4; no reliable D call. The CDR3 totals 15 residues. Trimming removed 1 base at V and 5 bases at J, with 12 bases between. CDR1 is SGHRS, CDR2 YFSETQ, per germline. In nucleotides, the CDR3 is TGCGCCAGCAGCTTGAGCGGGGAAAAGAATGAAAAACTGTTTTTT. Translating gives CASSLSGEKNEKLFF.

V gene TRBV27 combines with J gene TRBJ2-3; perhaps TRBD2 as D (6 bases). The CDR3 extends over 15 amino acids. The germline CDR1 and CDR2 sequences are MNHEY and SMNVEV (reference sequence). Trimming stripped 4 bases from V and 2 bases from J, with 13 bases between. The CDR3 protein is CASSSPGDVTDTQYF. The CDR3 DNA follows: TGTGCCAGCAGTTCCCCGGGAGACGTCACAGATACGCAGTATTTT.

This clonotype showed up just a few times. J is TRBJ2-7 and V is TRBV7-9, with TRBD2 as a possible D gene (6 bases). Germline V gives CDR1 SEHNR, CDR2 FQNEAQ (reference sequence). The CDR3 length is 14 residues. The germline V and J ends were trimmed by 4 bases and 7 bases, with 17 bases remaining between them. CDR3 protein: CASSSGSGLGEQYF. DNA of the CDR3: TGTGCCAGCAGCTCCGGGAGCGGCTTGGGGGAGCAGTACTTC.

This clonotype was counted only a few times. The chain links TRBV5-1 to TRBJ2-2; 11 nucleotides agree with TRBD2. The J segment lost 0 bases and the V segment lost 6 bases, leaving 4 bases of the junction unmatched. The CDR3 contains 16 residues. Per the germline V gene, CDR1 is SGHRS and CDR2 is YFSETQ. In DNA, the CDR3 is TGCGCCAGCATCGGGACTAGCGGATCGAACACCGGGGAGCTGTTTTTT. This sequence encodes CASIGTSGSNTGELFF.

V gene TRBV18 combines with J gene TRBJ2-3; 10 nucleotides match TRBD1. Germline trimming cut 5 bases from V and 3 bases from J; bases unmatched to any gene: 8. Germline assignment: CDR1 KGHSH and CDR2 LQKENI. The CDR3 is 16 residues long. The CDR3 nucleotides read TGTGCCAGCTCATCCCTCCGGGACAGGGGAACAGATACGCAGTATTTT. Encoded protein: CASSSLRDRGTDTQYF.